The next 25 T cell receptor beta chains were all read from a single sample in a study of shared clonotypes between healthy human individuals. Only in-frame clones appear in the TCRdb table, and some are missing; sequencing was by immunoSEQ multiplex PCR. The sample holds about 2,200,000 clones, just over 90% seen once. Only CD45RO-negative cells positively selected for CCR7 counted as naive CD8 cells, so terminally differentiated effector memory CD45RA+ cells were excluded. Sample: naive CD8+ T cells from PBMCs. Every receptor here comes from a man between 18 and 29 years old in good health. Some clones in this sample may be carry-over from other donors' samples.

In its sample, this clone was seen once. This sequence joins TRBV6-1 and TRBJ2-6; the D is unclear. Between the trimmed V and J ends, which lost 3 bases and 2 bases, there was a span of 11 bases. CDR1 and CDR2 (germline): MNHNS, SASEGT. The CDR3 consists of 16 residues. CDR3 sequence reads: CASSDLAMAGANVLTF. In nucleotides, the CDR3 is TGTGCCAGCAGTGATTTGGCCATGGCTGGGGCCAACGTCCTGACTTTC.

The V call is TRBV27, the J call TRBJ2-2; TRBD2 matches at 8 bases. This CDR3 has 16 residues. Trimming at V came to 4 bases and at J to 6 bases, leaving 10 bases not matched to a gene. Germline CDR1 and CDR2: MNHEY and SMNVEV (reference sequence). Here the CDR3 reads CASSSTWTSRPGELFF. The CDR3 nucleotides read TGTGCCAGCAGTTCCACATGGACTAGCCGACCCGGGGAGCTGTTTTTT.

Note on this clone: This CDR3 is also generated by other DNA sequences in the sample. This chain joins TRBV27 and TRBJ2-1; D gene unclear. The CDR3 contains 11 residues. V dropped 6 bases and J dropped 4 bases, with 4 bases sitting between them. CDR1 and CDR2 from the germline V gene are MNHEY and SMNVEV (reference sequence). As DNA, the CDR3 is TGTGCCAGCAGGACTTACAATGAGCAGTTCTTC. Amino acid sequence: CASRTYNEQFF.

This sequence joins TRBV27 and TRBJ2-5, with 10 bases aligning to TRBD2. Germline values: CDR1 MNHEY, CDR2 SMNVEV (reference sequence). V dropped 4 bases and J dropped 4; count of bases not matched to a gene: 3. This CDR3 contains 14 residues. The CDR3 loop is CASSSSSGRETQYF. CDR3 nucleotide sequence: TGTGCCAGCAGTTCTTCTAGCGGGAGAGAGACCCAGTACTTC.

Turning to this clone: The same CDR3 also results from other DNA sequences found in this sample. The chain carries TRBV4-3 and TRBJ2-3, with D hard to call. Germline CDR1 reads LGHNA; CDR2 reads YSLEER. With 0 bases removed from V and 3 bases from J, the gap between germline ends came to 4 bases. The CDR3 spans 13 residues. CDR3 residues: CASSQDRTDTQYF. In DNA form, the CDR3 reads TGCGCCAGCAGCCAAGATCGTACAGATACGCAGTATTTT.

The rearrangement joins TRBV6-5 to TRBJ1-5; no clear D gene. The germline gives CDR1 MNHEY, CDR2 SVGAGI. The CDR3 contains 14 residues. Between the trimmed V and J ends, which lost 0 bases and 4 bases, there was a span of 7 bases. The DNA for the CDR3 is TGTGCCAGCAGTTACTCGGCTGGTAATCAGCCCCAGCATTTT. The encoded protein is CASSYSAGNQPQHF.

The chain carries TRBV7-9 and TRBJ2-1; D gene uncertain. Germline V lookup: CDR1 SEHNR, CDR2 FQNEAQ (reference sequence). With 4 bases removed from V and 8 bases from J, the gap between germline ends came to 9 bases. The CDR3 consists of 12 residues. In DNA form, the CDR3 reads TGTGCCAGCAGCTATCCAGTCCATGAGCAGTTCTTC. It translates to CASSYPVHEQFF.

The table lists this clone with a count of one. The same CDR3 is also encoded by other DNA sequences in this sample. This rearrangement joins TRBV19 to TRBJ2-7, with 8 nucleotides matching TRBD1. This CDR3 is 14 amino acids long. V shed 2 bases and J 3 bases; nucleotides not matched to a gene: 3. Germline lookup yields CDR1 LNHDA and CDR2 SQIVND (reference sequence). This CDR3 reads CASSIRDRYYEQYF. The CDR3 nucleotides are TGTGCCAGTAGTATACGGGACAGGTACTACGAGCAGTACTTC.

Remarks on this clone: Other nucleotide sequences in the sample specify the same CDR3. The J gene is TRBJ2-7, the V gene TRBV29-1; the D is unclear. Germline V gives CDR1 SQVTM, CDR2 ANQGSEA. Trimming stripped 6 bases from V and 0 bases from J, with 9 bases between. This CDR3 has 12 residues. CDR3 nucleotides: TGCAGCGTAGAGACGAGCTCCTACGAGCAGTACTTC. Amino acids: CSVETSSYEQYF.

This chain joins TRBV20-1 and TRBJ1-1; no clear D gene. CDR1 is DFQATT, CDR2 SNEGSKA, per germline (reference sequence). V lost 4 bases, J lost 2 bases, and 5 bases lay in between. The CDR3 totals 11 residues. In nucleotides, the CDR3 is TGCAGTGCTACTACCAACACTGAAGCTTTCTTT. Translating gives CSATTNTEAFF.

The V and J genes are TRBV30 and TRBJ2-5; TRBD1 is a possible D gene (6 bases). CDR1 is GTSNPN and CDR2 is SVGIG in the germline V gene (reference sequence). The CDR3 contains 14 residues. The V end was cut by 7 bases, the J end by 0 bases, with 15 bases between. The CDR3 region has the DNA TGTGCCTTGGCAGGGGTCGGGGACCAAGAGACCCAGTACTTC. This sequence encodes CALAGVGDQETQYF. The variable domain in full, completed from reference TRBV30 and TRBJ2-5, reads SQTIHQWPATLVQPVGSPLSLECTVEGTSNPNLYWYRQAAGRGLQLLFYSVGIGQISSEVPQNLSASRPQDRQFILSSKKLLLSDSGFYLCALAGVGDQETQYFGPGTRLLVL.

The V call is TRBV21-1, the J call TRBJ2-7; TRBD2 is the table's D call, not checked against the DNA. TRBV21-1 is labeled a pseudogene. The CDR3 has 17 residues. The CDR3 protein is CASSKANPGLHSYEQYF. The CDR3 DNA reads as TGTGCCAGCAGCAAAGCCAACCCGGGACTACACTCCTACGAGCAGTACTTC.

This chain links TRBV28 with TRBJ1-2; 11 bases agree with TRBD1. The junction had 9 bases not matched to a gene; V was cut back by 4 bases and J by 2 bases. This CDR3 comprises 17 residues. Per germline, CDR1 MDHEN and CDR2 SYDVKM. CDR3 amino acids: CASSSDRGRSLNYGYTF. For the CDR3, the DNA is TGTGCCAGCAGTTCGGACAGGGGGCGCAGCTTAAACTATGGCTACACCTTC.

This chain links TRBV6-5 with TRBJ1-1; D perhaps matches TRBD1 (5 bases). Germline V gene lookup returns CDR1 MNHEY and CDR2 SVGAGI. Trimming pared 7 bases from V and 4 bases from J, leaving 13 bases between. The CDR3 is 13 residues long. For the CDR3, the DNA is TGTGCCAGCAAGAAGGGCAGGGTCACTGAAGCTTTCTTT. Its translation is CASKKGRVTEAFF.

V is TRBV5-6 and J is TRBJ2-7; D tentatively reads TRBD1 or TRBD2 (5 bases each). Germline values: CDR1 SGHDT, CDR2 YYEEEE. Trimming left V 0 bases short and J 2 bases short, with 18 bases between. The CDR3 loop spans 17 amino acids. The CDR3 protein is CASSLVRSRGPAYEQYF. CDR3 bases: TGTGCCAGCAGCTTGGTCCGGTCACGGGGACCGGCCTACGAGCAGTACTTC.

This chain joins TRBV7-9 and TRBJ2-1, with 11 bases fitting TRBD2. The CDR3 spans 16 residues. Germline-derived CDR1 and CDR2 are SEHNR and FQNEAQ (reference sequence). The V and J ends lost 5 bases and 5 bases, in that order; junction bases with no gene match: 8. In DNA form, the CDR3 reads TGTGCCAGCAGCCCAGTAGCGGGAGGGTACCACAATGAGCAGTTCTTC. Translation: CASSPVAGGYHNEQFF.

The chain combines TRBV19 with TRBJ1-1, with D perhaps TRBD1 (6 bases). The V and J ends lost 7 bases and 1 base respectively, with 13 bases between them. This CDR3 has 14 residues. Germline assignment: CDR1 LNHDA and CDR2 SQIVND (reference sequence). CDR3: CASTTGGPNTEAFF. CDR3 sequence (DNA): TGTGCCAGTACCACCGGGGGGCCGAACACTGAAGCTTTCTTT.

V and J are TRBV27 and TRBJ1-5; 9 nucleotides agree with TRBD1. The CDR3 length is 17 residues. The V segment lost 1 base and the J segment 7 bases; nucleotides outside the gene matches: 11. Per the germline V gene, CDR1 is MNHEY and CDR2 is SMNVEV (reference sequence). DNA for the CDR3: TGTGCCAGCAGTTTATTGGCGGGACAGGGTTTCAACCAGCCCCAGCATTTT. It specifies CASSLLAGQGFNQPQHF.

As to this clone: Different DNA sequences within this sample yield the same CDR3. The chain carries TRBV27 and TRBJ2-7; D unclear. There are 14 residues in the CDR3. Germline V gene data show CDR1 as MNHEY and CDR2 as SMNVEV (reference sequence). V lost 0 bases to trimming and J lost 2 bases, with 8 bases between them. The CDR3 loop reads CASSLSQVPYEQYF. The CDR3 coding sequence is TGTGCCAGCAGTTTATCTCAGGTCCCCTACGAGCAGTACTTC.

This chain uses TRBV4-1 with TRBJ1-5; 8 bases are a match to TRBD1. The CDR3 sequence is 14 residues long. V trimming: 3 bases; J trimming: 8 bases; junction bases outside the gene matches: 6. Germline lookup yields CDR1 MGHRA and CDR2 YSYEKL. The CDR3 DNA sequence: TGCGCCAGCAGCCAGCGACAGGGGTTGGAGCCCCAGCATTTT. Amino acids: CASSQRQGLEPQHF.

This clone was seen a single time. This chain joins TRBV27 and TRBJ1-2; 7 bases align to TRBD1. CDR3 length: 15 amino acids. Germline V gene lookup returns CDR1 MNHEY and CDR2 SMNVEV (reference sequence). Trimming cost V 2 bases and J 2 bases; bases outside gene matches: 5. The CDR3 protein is CASSLTGVPNYGYTF. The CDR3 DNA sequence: TGTGCCAGCAGTTTAACAGGGGTCCCAAACTATGGCTACACCTTC.

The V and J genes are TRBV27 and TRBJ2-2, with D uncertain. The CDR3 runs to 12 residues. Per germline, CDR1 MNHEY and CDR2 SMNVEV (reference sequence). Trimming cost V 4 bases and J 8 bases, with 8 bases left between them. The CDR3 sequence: CASSSESGELFF. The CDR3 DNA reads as TGTGCCAGCAGTTCAGAATCAGGGGAGCTGTTTTTT.

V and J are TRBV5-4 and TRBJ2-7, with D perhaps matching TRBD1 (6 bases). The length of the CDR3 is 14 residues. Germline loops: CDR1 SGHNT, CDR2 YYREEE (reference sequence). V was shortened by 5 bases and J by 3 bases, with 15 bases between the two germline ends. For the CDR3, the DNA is TGTGCCAGCAGTGGCCGGGACACGGGCTACGAGCAGTACTTC. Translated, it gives CASSGRDTGYEQYF.

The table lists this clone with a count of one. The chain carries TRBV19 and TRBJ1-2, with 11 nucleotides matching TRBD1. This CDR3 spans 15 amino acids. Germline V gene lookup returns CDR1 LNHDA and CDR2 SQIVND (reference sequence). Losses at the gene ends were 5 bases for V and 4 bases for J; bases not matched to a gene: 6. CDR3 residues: CASSLRTGGSYGYTF. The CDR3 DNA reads TGTGCCAGTAGTTTACGGACAGGGGGCAGCTATGGCTACACCTTC.

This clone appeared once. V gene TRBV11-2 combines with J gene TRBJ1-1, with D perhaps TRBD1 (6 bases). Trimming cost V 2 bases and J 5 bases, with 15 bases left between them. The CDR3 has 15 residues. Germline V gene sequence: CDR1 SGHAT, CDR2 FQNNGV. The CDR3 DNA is TGTGCCAGCAGCTTAAGTTCAGGGGCCTGGACTGAAGCTTTCTTT. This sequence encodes CASSLSSGAWTEAFF.